This T cell receptor (beta chain) originates from a study of cytomegalovirus exposure and HLA in healthy donors. Points from the study as a whole: In an earlier analysis, in approximately 630 donors, most V segments appeared productive either ~87% or ~30% of the time. Immune exposure information available was restricted to CMV serostatus.

Primers: 60 Vbeta forward and 13 Jbeta reverse. Authors' methods: Unique TCR beta chains numbered around 80 million in a later analysis, with roughly 10 million shared. Profiled with immunoSEQ multiplex PCR; TCRdb holds only in-frame clones, not every one. The V and J calls and clone size come from that table; D and trimming were worked out from the DNA. The sample carries fewer than 150,000 clones, about four fifths recorded once. The germline V and J ends were trimmed by 0 bases and 14 bases, with 13 bases remaining between them. Per the germline V gene, CDR1 is DFQATT and CDR2 is SNEGSKA (reference sequence). The CDR3 runs to 11 residues. Turning to this clone: The antigen is not known.

The donors (healthy individuals) were bone marrow donors. The receptor's source is a man in his forties in good health and CMV-seropositive. This rearrangement joins TRBV20-1 to TRBJ1-1; D uncertain. Sequencing used PBMCs. In DNA, the CDR3 is TGCAGTGCTAGAGACGAAGAGGGCCCGTTCTTT. Encoded protein: CSARDEEGPFF.